The 29 T cell receptor beta chains presented below share a single source sample, sequenced in a study of cytomegalovirus exposure and HLA in healthy donors. Use of 60 Vbeta and 13 Jbeta primers characterized the PCR. The assay was immunoSEQ multiplex PCR, and TCRdb's table has in-frame clones only and misses some. The table has 200,000 to 250,000 clones, approximately 82% seen once. The source material was PBMCs. Receptors were obtained from a male donor in good health and CMV-seronegative.

This clone was seen just once. The chain links TRBV28 to TRBJ2-3, with D unresolved. The ends were cut back, 6 bases at V and 2 bases at J, with 9 bases in the middle. Germline V gene data show CDR1 as MDHEN and CDR2 as SYDVKM. The CDR3 spans 13 residues. The CDR3 here is CASSPGFTDTQYF. CDR3 coding DNA: TGTGCCAGCAGCCCAGGTTTCACAGATACGCAGTATTTT.

This sequence joins TRBV7-2 and TRBJ2-7, with 16 bases fitting TRBD2. The CDR3 spans 17 residues. CDR1 is SGHTA, CDR2 FQGNSA, per germline. The trim removed 3 bases at V and 3 bases at J, leaving 5 bases unmatched. The CDR3 region has the DNA TGTGCCAGCAGCTTTCCGGGACTAGCGGGAGGGGTCTACGAGCAGTACTTC. Its translation is CASSFPGLAGGVYEQYF.

DNA of the CDR3: TGTGCCTGGGGGACAGGGGGTAAAAGTTATAATTCACCCCTCCACTTT. Translated, it gives CAWGTGGKSYNSPLHF. The rearrangement joins TRBV30 to TRBJ1-6; 11 nucleotides agree with TRBD1. This CDR3 has 16 amino acids. The trim removed 5 bases at V and 4 bases at J, leaving 7 bases unmatched. Germline-derived CDR1 and CDR2 are GTSNPN and SVGIG (reference sequence).

A single count supports this clone. Here the CDR3 reads CASSQRQGASSPLHF. CDR3 sequence (DNA): TGCGCCAGCAGCCAAAGACAGGGGGCAAGTTCACCCCTCCACTTT. V gene TRBV4-1 combines with J gene TRBJ1-6; 10 nucleotides agree with TRBD1. Germline V CDR1 and CDR2: MGHRA, YSYEKL. With V trimmed by 2 bases and J by 9 bases, 4 bases remained unmatched. CDR3 length: 15 residues.

The CDR3 DNA sequence: TGTGCCATCAAGGGTTCCGGGACATTCTACAATGAGCAGTTCTTC. This sequence encodes CAIKGSGTFYNEQFF. V gene TRBV10-3 combines with J gene TRBJ2-1; a possible D gene is TRBD1 (6 bases). Germline CDR1 reads ENHRY; CDR2 reads SYGVKD. CDR3 length: 15 amino acids. Trimming removed 7 bases at V and 3 bases at J, with 16 bases between.

In this sample, this clone turned up a few times. The chain is built from TRBV7-9 and TRBJ2-3; no reliable D call. Germline V gene data show CDR1 as SEHNR and CDR2 as FQNEAQ (reference sequence). Trimming pared 7 bases from V and 4 bases from J, leaving 9 bases between. This CDR3 spans 12 amino acids. The CDR3 nucleotides are TGTGCCAGCACCTCCTCCGCAGATACGCAGTATTTT. Protein sequence: CASTSSADTQYF. Supplemented by reference TRBV7-9 and TRBJ2-3, the full variable domain reads DTGVSQNPRHKITKRGQNVTFRCDPISEHNRLYWYRQTLGQGPEFLTYFQNEAQLEKSRLLSDRFSAERPKGSFSTLEIQRTEQGDSAMYLCASTSSADTQYFGPGTRLTVL.

The V call is TRBV5-1, the J call TRBJ1-3, with unresolved D. Germline-derived CDR1 and CDR2 are SGHRS and YFSETQ. The V end lost 0 bases, the J end lost 0 bases, and 13 bases lay between the germline ends. The CDR3 is 17 residues long. This chain's CDR3 is CASSLGASLRSGNTIYF. CDR3 DNA sequence: TGCGCCAGCAGCTTGGGGGCCAGCTTGCGCTCTGGAAACACCATATATTTT.

This sequence joins TRBV6-1 and TRBJ1-4; 7 nucleotides line up with TRBD1. The ends lost 0 bases at V and 4 bases at J; junction bases unmatched: 8. In germline, CDR1 is MNHNS, CDR2 SASEGT. CDR3 length: 17 residues. CDR3 sequence: CASSEAAGGRSNEKLFF. DNA of the CDR3: TGTGCCAGCAGTGAAGCGGCAGGGGGTAGAAGTAATGAAAAACTGTTTTTT.

The chain couples TRBV2 to TRBJ2-5; 8 bases agree with TRBD1. The germline V gene has CDR1 SNHLY and CDR2 FYNNEI. V lost 6 bases to trimming and J lost 5 bases; unmatched junction nucleotides: 5. This CDR3 has 13 residues. The CDR3 spells CASSRQGFETQYF. CDR3 DNA sequence: TGTGCCAGCAGCCGACAGGGGTTTGAGACCCAGTACTTC.

The CDR3 here is CASRTGRNTEAFF. In DNA, the CDR3 is TGTGCCAGCAGGACAGGGAGGAACACTGAAGCTTTCTTT. J is TRBJ1-1 and V is TRBV19; 8 bases agree with TRBD1. CDR1 LNHDA and CDR2 SQIVND come from the germline V gene (reference sequence). The CDR3 has 13 residues. J gave up 1 base and V 9 bases, and 4 bases lay outside the gene matches.

The chain employs TRBV9 and TRBJ2-5; 8 bases map to TRBD2. Looked up from germline, CDR1 is SGDLS and CDR2 is YYNGEE. This CDR3 is built from 15 residues. Trimming removed 2 bases from V and 5 bases from J; junction bases left unmatched: 8. CDR3 nucleotide sequence: TGTGCCAGCAGCGTCCTAGCGGGTGAAAGGGAGACCCAGTACTTC. The encoded protein is CASSVLAGERETQYF.

The V and J genes are TRBV4-2 and TRBJ2-1; 8 bases map to TRBD1. The CDR3 length is 16 residues. The V gene end was trimmed by 1 base and the J gene end by 8 bases; junction bases not matched to a gene: 10. Germline CDR1 is LGHNA and CDR2 is YNFKEQ. The CDR3 sequence: CASSQASGGAGDEQFF. CDR3 coding DNA: TGTGCCAGCAGCCAAGCTTCAGGGGGCGCCGGAGATGAGCAGTTCTTC.

The chain joins TRBV10-1 to TRBJ2-7; 8 positions match TRBD1. The CDR3 has 15 amino acids. Germline V gene sequence: CDR1 WNHNN, CDR2 SYGVQD (reference sequence). V was pared by 4 bases and J by 0 bases, with 5 bases of the junction left unmatched. CDR3 sequence (DNA): TGCGCCAGCAGTGCTACCGGGACAGGCTCCTACGAGCAGTACTTC. Protein sequence: CASSATGTGSYEQYF.

The sample holds a few counts of this clone. The rearrangement uses TRBV6-1 and TRBJ1-1, with 8 bases matching TRBD1. With V trimmed by 5 bases and J by 0 bases, 5 bases remained unmatched. CDR3 length equals 15 residues. The germline gives CDR1 MNHNS, CDR2 SASEGT. The CDR3 is CASSTRTGMNTEAFF. CDR3 bases: TGTGCCAGCAGTACACGGACAGGGATGAACACTGAAGCTTTCTTT.

This clone was counted between two and nine times. This sequence joins TRBV27 and TRBJ2-5; D perhaps matches TRBD2 (6 bases). The length of the CDR3 is 14 residues. V gave up 1 base and J gave up 4 bases, with 10 bases separating them. Germline assignment: CDR1 MNHEY and CDR2 SMNVEV (reference sequence). Here the CDR3 reads CASSLFGRGETQYF. The CDR3 region has the DNA TGTGCCAGCAGTTTATTCGGGAGAGGAGAGACCCAGTACTTC.

This clone came up a few times. The chain joins TRBV6-1 to TRBJ2-7; 7 positions match TRBD1. J lost 2 bases, V lost 8 bases, and 9 bases had no gene match. This CDR3 is 14 amino acids long. Germline CDR1 and CDR2: MNHNS and SASEGT. Here the CDR3 reads CASQGQAPPYEQYF. The CDR3 DNA reads as TGTGCCAGCCAAGGACAGGCCCCACCCTACGAGCAGTACTTC.

The chain employs TRBV13 and TRBJ2-7, with TRBD2 matching over 13 bases. The CDR3 extends over 14 amino acids. Germline V CDR1 and CDR2: PRHDT, FYEKMQ (reference sequence). After removal of 5 bases from V and 7 bases from J, the junction contained 5 bases not matched to a gene. The CDR3 DNA reads TGTGCCAGCAGCACGGGACTAGCGGGACGGGAGCAGTACTTC. Encoded protein: CASSTGLAGREQYF.

The gene calls are TRBV14 and TRBJ1-3; D is unclear. Trimming shortened V by 3 bases and J by 0 bases, and 6 bases separated the two germline ends. CDR3 length: 14 amino acids. The V gene's germline CDR1 is SGHDN and CDR2 FVKESK. Here the CDR3 reads CASSHYNSGNTIYF. In DNA, the CDR3 is TGTGCCAGCAGCCATTATAACTCTGGAAACACCATATATTTT.

This clone was seen more than once but under ten times. The V gene is TRBV10-3, the J gene TRBJ1-2; 11 bases agree with TRBD1. In germline, CDR1 is ENHRY, CDR2 SYGVKD. CDR3 length: 14 amino acids. Losses at the gene ends were 4 bases for V and 6 bases for J; bases not matched to a gene: 4. In DNA form, the CDR3 reads TGTGCCATCAGTGGGACAGGGGGCATGAATGGCTACACCTTC. Protein: CAISGTGGMNGYTF.

This clone has just a few counts. The V call is TRBV6-5, the J call TRBJ1-2; TRBD1 matches at 8 bases. Germline V gene lookup returns CDR1 MNHEY and CDR2 SVGAGI. The CDR3 covers 14 residues. The V segment lost 4 bases and the J segment 4 bases; nucleotides outside the gene matches: 5. CDR3 bases: TGTGCCAGCAGTTTCCGACAGGGGATCTATGGCTACACCTTC. It yields the protein CASSFRQGIYGYTF.

The rearrangement joins TRBV6-5 to TRBJ2-1, with TRBD2 as a possible D gene (6 bases). V lost 4 bases and J 5 bases, leaving 15 bases between the germline ends. This CDR3 has 15 amino acids. The germline CDR1 and CDR2 sequences are MNHEY and SVGAGI. The CDR3 loop is CASSWDRGKNNEQFF. CDR3 nucleotides: TGTGCCAGCAGTTGGGATCGCGGGAAGAACAATGAGCAGTTCTTC.

The chain uses TRBV21-1 and TRBJ2-5; the table assigns TRBD1, which was not confirmed against the DNA. TRBV21-1 is a pseudogene segment. The CDR3 contains 17 residues. The CDR3 loop reads CASSAGQWPTGQETQYF. As DNA, the CDR3 is TGTGCCAGCAGCGCCGGACAGTGGCCGACGGGCCAAGAGACCCAGTACTTC.

V is TRBV25-1 and J is TRBJ1-4, with a tentative D call TRBD1 (5 bases). The germline V gene encodes CDR1 MGHDK and CDR2 SYGVNS. This CDR3 is 14 amino acids long. Trimming cost V 3 bases and J 8 bases, with 13 bases left between them. The CDR3 sequence is CASSEGRAGEKLFF. The CDR3 DNA is TGTGCCAGCAGTGAGGGCAGGGCCGGCGAAAAACTGTTTTTT.

This clone turned up a few times. The chain carries TRBV15 and TRBJ2-7, with unresolved D. Trimming removed 1 base from V and 3 bases from J, with 10 bases in between. The CDR3 runs 14 residues. Per germline, CDR1 LNHNV and CDR2 YYDKDF (reference sequence). The CDR3 sequence is CATSRGPTGYEQYF. The DNA of the CDR3 is TGTGCCACCAGCAGAGGCCCTACCGGCTACGAGCAGTACTTC.

This rearrangement joins TRBV29-1 to TRBJ2-1, with a possible D match to TRBD2 (6 bases). Germline CDR1 and CDR2: SQVTM and ANQGSEA. V lost 4 bases and J lost 6, with 16 bases in between. CDR3 length: 14 amino acids. CDR3 in DNA: TGCAGCGTTGCCCCACTAGCTGCGGGCAATGAGCAGTTCTTC. It translates to CSVAPLAAGNEQFF.

This clone was observed a few times. The V and J genes are TRBV29-1 and TRBJ1-4, with D hard to call. The CDR3 is 11 amino acids. CDR1 and CDR2 (germline): SQVTM, ANQGSEA. V lost 5 bases to trimming and J lost 7 bases, with 8 bases between them. The CDR3 DNA follows: TGCAGCGTTTTTCGGGGTGAAAAACTGTTTTTT. Its protein is CSVFRGEKLFF.

This sequence joins TRBV5-4 and TRBJ2-2; 10 bases match TRBD1. The CDR3 is 16 residues long. Unmatched junction bases numbered 10, after V lost 6 bases and J lost 5 bases. CDR1 is SGHNT and CDR2 is YYREEE in the germline V gene (reference sequence). The DNA for the CDR3 is TGTGCCAGCAAAGATGACAGGGGGCGCCTTACCGGGGAGCTGTTTTTT. It encodes CASKDDRGRLTGELFF. The full variable domain, completed using reference TRBV5-4 and TRBJ2-2, is ETGVTQSPTHLIKTRGQQVTLRCSSQSGHNTVSWYQQALGQGPQFIFQYYREEENGRGNFPPRFSGLQFPNYSSELNVNALELDDSALYLCASKDDRGRLTGELFFGEGSRLTVL.

The J gene is TRBJ2-7, the V gene TRBV7-8; 13 positions agree with TRBD2. Germline lookup yields CDR1 SGHVS and CDR2 FQNEAQ. The CDR3 totals 18 residues. J was trimmed by 4 bases and V by 5 bases; bases with no gene match: 14. This CDR3 reads CASSPQAPPTSGRYEQYF. The CDR3 DNA is TGTGCCAGCAGCCCCCAGGCCCCACCGACTAGCGGGAGGTACGAGCAGTACTTC.

The chain has TRBV6-1 and TRBJ2-7, with D possibly matching TRBD1 (6 bases). Per germline, CDR1 MNHNS and CDR2 SASEGT. The ends were cut back, 4 bases at V and 2 bases at J, with 12 bases in the middle. This CDR3 region has 14 residues. The CDR3 spells CASSAAGDTYEQYF. Written as DNA, the CDR3 is TGTGCCAGCAGTGCCGCTGGGGACACCTACGAGCAGTACTTC.